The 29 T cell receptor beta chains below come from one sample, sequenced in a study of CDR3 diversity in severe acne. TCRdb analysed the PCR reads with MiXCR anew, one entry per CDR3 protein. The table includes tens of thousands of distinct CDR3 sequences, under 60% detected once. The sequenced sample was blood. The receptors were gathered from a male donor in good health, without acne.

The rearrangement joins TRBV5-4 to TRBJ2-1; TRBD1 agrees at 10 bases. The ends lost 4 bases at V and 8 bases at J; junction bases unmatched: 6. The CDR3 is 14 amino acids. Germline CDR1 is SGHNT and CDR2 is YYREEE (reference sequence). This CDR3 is CASSQGTGEHEQFF. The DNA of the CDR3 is TGTGCCAGCAGCCAAGGGACAGGGGAACATGAGCAGTTCTTC.

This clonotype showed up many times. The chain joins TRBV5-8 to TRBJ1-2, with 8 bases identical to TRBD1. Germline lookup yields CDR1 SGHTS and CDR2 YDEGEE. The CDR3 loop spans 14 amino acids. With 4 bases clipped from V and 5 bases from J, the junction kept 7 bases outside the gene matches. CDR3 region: CASSTGQGSYGYTF. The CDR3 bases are TGTGCCAGCAGCACTGGACAGGGAAGTTATGGCTACACCTTC.

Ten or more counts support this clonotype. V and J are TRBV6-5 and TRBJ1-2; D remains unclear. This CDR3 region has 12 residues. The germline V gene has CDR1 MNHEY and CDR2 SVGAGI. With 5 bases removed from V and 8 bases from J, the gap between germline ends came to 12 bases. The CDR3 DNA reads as TGTGCCAGCAGTAGGGCCTCGGGGGGCTACACCTTC. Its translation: CASSRASGGYTF.

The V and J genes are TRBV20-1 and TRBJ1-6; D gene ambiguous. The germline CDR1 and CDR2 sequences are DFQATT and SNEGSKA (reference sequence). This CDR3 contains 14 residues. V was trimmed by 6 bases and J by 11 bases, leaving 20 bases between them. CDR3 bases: TGCAGTGCCAGCCCGACACGCCAGAATCCACCCCTCCACTTT. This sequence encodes CSASPTRQNPPLHF.

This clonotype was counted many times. The CDR3 DNA sequence: TGTGCCAGCAGCCTTTCAGACAGGGGGAAGTCCTACGAGCAGTACTTC. Protein: CASSLSDRGKSYEQYF. J is TRBJ2-7 and V is TRBV6-2 or TRBV6-3; TRBD1 aligns across 9 bases. V dropped 6 bases and J dropped 1; count of bases not matched to a gene: 10. This CDR3 spans 16 amino acids. CDR1 MNHEY and CDR2 SVGEGT come from the germline V gene.

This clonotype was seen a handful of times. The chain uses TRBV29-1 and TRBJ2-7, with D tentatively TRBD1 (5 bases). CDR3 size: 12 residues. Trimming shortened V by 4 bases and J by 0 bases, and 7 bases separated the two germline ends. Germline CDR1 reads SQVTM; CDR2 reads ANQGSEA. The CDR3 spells CSVAGNSYEQYF. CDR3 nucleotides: TGCAGCGTTGCAGGGAACTCCTACGAGCAGTACTTC.

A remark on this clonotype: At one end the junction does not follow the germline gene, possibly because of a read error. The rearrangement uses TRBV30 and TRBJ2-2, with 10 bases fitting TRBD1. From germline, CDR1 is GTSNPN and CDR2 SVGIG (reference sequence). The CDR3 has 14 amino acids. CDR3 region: CAHDRGLDTGGLFF. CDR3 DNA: TGTGCCCATGACAGGGGGCTTGACACCGGGGGGCTGTTTTTT.

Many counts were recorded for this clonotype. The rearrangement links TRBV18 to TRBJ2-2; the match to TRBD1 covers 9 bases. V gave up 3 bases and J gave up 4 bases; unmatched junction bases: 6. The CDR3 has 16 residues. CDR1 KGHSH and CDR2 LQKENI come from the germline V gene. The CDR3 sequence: CASSPKTGGSTGELFF. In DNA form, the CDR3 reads TGTGCCAGCTCACCCAAGACAGGGGGTAGCACCGGGGAGCTGTTTTTT.

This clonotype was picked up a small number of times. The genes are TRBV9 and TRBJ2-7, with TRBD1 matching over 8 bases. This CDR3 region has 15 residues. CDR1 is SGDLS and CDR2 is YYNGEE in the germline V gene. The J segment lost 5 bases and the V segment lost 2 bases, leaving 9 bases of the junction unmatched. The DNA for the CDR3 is TGTGCCAGCAGCGTTGGGGCAGGGGGCGGGAACGAGCAGTACTTC. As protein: CASSVGAGGGNEQYF.

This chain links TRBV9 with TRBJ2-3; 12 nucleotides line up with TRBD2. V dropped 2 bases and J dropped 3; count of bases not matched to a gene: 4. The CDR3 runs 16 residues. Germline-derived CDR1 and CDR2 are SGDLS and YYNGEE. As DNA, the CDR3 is TGTGCCAGCAGCGTTGGACTAGCGGGACGGACAGATACGCAGTATTTT. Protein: CASSVGLAGRTDTQYF.

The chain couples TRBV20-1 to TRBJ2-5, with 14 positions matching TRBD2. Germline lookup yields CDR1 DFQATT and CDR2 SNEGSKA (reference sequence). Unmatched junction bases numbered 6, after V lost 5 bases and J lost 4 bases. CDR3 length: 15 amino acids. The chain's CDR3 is CSAETSGGAGETQYF. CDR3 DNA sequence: TGCAGTGCTGAGACTAGCGGGGGGGCCGGAGAGACCCAGTACTTC.

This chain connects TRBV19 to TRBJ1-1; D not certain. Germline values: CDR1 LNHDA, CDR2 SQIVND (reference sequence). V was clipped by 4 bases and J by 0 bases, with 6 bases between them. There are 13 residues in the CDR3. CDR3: CASSSTLNTEAFF. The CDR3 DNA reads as TGTGCCAGTAGTAGCACACTGAACACTGAAGCTTTCTTT.

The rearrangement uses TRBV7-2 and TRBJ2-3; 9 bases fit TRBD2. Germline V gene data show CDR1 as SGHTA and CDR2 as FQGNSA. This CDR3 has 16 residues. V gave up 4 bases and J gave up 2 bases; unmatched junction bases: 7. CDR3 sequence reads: CASSWGSGGHTDTQYF. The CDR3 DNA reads TGTGCCAGCAGCTGGGGTAGCGGGGGCCACACAGATACGCAGTATTTT.

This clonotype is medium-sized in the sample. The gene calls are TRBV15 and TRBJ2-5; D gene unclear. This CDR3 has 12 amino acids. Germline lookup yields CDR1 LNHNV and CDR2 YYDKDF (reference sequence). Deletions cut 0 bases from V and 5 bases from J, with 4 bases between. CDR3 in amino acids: CATSRDRETQYF. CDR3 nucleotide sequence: TGTGCCACCAGCAGAGATCGGGAGACCCAGTACTTC.

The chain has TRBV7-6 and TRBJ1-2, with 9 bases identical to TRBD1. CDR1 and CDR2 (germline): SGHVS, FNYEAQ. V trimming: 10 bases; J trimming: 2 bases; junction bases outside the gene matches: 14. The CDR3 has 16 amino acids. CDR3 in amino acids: CAIHNRDRAGNYGYTF. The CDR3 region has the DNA TGTGCCATCCACAACCGGGACAGGGCCGGCAACTATGGCTACACCTTC.

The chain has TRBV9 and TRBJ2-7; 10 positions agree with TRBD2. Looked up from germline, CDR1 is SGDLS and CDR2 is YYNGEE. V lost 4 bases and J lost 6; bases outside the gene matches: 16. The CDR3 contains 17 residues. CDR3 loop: CASSSSSSGLALSEQYF. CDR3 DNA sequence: TGTGCCAGCAGCTCCTCCTCGTCGGGACTAGCGTTGTCCGAGCAGTACTTC. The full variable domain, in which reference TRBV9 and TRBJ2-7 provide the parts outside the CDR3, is DSGVTQTPKHLITATGQRVTLRCSPRSGDLSVYWYQQSLDQGLQFLIQYYNGEERAKGNILERFSAQQFPDLHSELNLSSLELGDSALYFCASSSSSSGLALSEQYFGPGTRLTVT.

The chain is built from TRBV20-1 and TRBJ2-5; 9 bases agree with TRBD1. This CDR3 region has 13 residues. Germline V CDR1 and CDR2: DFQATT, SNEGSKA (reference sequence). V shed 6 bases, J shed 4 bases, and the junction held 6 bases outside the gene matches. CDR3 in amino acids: CSARTGGGETQYF. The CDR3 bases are TGCAGTGCCAGAACAGGGGGCGGAGAGACCCAGTACTTC.

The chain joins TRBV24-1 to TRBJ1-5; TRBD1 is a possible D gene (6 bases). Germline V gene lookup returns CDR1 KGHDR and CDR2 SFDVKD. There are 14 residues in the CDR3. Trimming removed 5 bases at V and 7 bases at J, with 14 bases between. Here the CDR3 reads CATSGSGARQPQHF. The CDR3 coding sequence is TGTGCCACCAGTGGATCGGGGGCTAGGCAGCCCCAGCATTTT.

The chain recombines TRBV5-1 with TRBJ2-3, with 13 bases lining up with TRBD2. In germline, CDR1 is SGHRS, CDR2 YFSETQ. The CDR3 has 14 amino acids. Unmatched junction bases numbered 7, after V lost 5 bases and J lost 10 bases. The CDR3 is CASRILAGGRAQYF. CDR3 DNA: TGCGCCAGCAGAATACTAGCGGGAGGGCGCGCGCAGTATTTT.

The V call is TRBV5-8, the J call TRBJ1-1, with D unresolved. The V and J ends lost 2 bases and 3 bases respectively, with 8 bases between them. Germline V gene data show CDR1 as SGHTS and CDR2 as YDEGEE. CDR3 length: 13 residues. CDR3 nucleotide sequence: TGTGCCAGCAGCTTCGGACCTTACACTGAAGCTTTCTTT. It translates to CASSFGPYTEAFF.

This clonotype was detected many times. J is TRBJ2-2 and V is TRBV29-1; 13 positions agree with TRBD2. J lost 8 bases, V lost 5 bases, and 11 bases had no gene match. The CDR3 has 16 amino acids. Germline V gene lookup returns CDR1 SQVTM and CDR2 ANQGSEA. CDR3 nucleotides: TGCAGCGTTTATACCGGGACTAGCGGGATTTGGGGGGAGCTGTTTTTT. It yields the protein CSVYTGTSGIWGELFF.

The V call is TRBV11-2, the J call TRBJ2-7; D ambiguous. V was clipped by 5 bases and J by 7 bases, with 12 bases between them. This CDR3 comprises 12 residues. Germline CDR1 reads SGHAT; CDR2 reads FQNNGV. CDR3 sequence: CASSPTRSEQYF. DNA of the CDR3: TGTGCCAGCAGCCCTACGCGCTCTGAGCAGTACTTC.

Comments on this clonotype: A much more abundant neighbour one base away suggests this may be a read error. CDR3 residues: CASSVGGKNTEAFF. CDR3 coding DNA: TGTGCCAGCAGCGTTGGGGGGAAGAACACTGAAGCTTTCTTT. This sequence joins TRBV9 and TRBJ1-1, with D possibly matching TRBD1 (5 bases). CDR1 and CDR2 from the germline V gene are SGDLS and YYNGEE. The germline V and J ends were trimmed by 2 bases and 1 base, with 9 bases remaining between them. This CDR3 spans 14 amino acids.

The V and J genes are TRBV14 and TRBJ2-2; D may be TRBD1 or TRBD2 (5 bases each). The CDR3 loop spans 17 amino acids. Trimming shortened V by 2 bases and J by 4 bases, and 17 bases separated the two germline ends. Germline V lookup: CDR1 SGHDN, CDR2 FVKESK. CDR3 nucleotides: TGTGCCAGCAGCCAATGGGCAGGGACCAGCAGCACCGGGGAGCTGTTTTTT. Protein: CASSQWAGTSSTGELFF.

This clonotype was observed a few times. Written as DNA, the CDR3 is TGTGCCTTAAGTTGGTGGACTAGCGATCGAACCGGGGAGCTGTTTTTT. Its translation is CALSWWTSDRTGELFF. J is TRBJ2-2 and V is TRBV2, with 9 positions matching TRBD2. V shed 11 bases and J 5 bases; nucleotides not matched to a gene: 15. CDR3 length: 16 residues. Germline V lookup: CDR1 SNHLY, CDR2 FYNNEI.

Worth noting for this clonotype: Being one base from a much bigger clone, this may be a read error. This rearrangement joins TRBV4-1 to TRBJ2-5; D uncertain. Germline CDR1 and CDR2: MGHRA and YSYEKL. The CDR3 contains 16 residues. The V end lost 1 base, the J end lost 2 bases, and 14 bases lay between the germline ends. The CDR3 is CASSQVDLGFQETQYF. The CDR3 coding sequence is TGCGCCAGCAGCCAAGTAGATCTAGGCTTTCAAGAGACCCAGTACTTC.

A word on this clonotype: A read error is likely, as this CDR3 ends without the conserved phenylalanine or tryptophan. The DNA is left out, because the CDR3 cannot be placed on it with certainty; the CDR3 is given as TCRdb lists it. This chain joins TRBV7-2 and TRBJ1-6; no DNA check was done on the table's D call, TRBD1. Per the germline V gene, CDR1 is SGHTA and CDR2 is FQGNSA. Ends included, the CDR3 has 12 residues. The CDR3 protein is CASSPGTGATLV.

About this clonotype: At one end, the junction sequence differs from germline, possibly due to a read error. The CDR3 sequence is CASRYRGLQETRYF. The CDR3 DNA is TGTGCCAGCAGGTACAGGGGGCTCCAAGAGACCCGGTACTTC. The chain is built from TRBV2 and TRBJ2-5, with 9 bases lining up with TRBD1. CDR1 is SNHLY, CDR2 FYNNEI, per germline. The CDR3 runs 14 residues.

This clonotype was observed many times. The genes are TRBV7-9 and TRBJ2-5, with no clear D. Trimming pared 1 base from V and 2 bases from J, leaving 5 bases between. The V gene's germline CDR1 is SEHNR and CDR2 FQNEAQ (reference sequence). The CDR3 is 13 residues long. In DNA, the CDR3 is TGTGCCAGCAGCTTAGGTGGACAAGAGACCCAGTACTTC. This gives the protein CASSLGGQETQYF.